This T cell receptor (beta chain) was sequenced in a study of T-cell memory formation after mild COVID-19. This clonotype was seen only once. TCRdb passed the 5' RACE reads through MiXCR, listing each CDR3 protein once. Among approximately 260,000 distinct CDR3 sequences listed, about 20% were seen once. Trimming removed 5 bases from V and 1 base from J, with 6 bases in between. This CDR3 region has 13 residues. The sequenced sample consisted of PBMCs or a T cell subset sorted from them (not recorded which). The chain combines TRBV12-3 or TRBV12-4 with TRBJ2-4; D is possibly TRBD1 (6 bases). The sequence derives from a man younger than 35 who had mild COVID-19 (a few samples of this study predate the infection). Cell type and time point are not known. The CDR3 loop reads CASSTGAKNIQYF. The CDR3 DNA reads as TGTGCCAGCAGTACAGGGGCCAAAAACATTCAGTACTTC.